This T cell receptor beta chain was identified in a study of T-cell memory formation after mild COVID-19. Losses at the gene ends were 1 base for V and 5 bases for J; bases not matched to a gene: 7. The CDR3 is made up of 15 amino acids. Germline V gene sequence: CDR1 MGHDK, CDR2 SYGVNS. In this sample, this clonotype turned up a few times. TCR alpha and TCR beta cDNA libraries carrying sample barcodes and UMIs were produced by 5'RACE using constant-segment primers. TCRdb reanalysed the 5' RACE reads using MiXCR and keeps one entry per CDR3 protein. The table shows 450,000 to 650,000 distinct CDR3 sequences, with 18% occurring only once.

V usage is TRBV25-1 and J usage is TRBJ1-1, with 7 nucleotides matching TRBD1. The sequencing input was PBMCs or a T cell subset sorted from them (not recorded which). The TCR originated in an adult woman who had mild COVID-19 (a few samples of this study predate the infection). Cell type and time point are not known. The CDR3 reads CASSESGGVETEAFF. The CDR3, as DNA: TGTGCCAGCAGTGAATCAGGGGGGGTCGAAACTGAAGCTTTCTTT.